This entry lists 26 T cell receptor beta chains sequenced from one sample in a study of blood T cells in healthy people across ages (dated by TCRdb to 2014 to 2015). Libraries were built with 5' RACE. The data were produced on an Illumina HiSeq 2500. The second PCR ran for roughly 7 to 11 cycles and used a J-beta primer mix along with a sample-barcoded 5' primer. Clones were called with MiXCR by TCRdb after fastp trimmed the public reads at Q25, and only in-frame beta chains were retained. Duplicate CDR3 protein sequences are folded into a single record with the most common DNA and genes. The sample table contains some 1.4 million distinct CDR3 sequences; only one count was recorded for approximately 42% of them. The leading ten clones occupy 7% to 9.5% of the sample. Material: blood. The origin of the receptors is a woman aged 18 to 35 in good health.

The chain uses TRBV6-2 or TRBV6-3 and TRBJ2-7; D is unclear. The germline V gene encodes CDR1 MNHEY and CDR2 SVGEGT. V was clipped by 7 bases and J by 3 bases, with 16 bases between them. This CDR3 comprises 14 residues. The CDR3 loop is CASTPSLVSYEQYF. Here the CDR3 DNA reads TGTGCCAGCACCCCATCATTGGTGAGCTACGAGCAGTACTTC.

This clonotype appeared once. The junction differs from germline at one of its ends, possibly a read error. V usage is TRBV11-1 and J usage is TRBJ2-3; 7 bases line up with TRBD1. Per the germline V gene, CDR1 is SGHAT and CDR2 is FQDESV (reference sequence). The CDR3 loop spans 14 amino acids. In DNA, the CDR3 is TGTGCCAGCAGGATAACAGGGGAAACAGCTACGCAGTATTTT. It yields the protein CASRITGETATQYF.

The chain recombines TRBV2 with TRBJ1-2; D not certain. The CDR3 runs to 13 residues. The V gene's germline CDR1 is SNHLY and CDR2 FYNNEI. V shed 3 bases and J shed 4 bases, with 9 bases lying between them. The DNA of the CDR3 is TGTGCCAGCAGTGAGGAACAGTCCTATGGCTACACCTTC. The encoded protein is CASSEEQSYGYTF.

This chain links TRBV12-3 or TRBV12-4 with TRBJ2-5; a possible D gene is TRBD2 (5 bases). Trimming took off 2 bases at V and 11 bases at J, with 21 bases between the two ends. This CDR3 region has 15 residues. CDR3 in DNA: TGTGCCAGCAGTTTAAACGGGGTAGGGAACAATGAGCAGTACTTC. This translates into CASSLNGVGNNEQYF.

The genes are TRBV3-1 and TRBJ1-4; TRBD1 agrees at 9 bases. Germline CDR1 reads LGHDT; CDR2 reads YNNKEL (reference sequence). There are 20 residues in the CDR3. Trimming at V came to 0 bases and at J to 4 bases, leaving 15 bases not matched to a gene. The CDR3 nucleotides read TGTGCCAGCAGCCAAGATCCTCCGACCCGGACAGGGGTACATAATGAAAAACTGTTTTTT. This sequence encodes CASSQDPPTRTGVHNEKLFF.

The chain couples TRBV25-1 to TRBJ1-2; 8 nucleotides match TRBD1. CDR3 length equals 15 residues. J was trimmed by 2 bases and V by 6 bases; bases with no gene match: 8. The germline CDR1 and CDR2 sequences are MGHDK and SYGVNS. CDR3 coding DNA: TGTGCCAGCAGCGAACAGGGGGGATGGAACTATGGCTACACCTTC. Amino acid sequence: CASSEQGGWNYGYTF.

V is TRBV2 and J is TRBJ2-5; no clear D gene. V lost 5 bases and J lost 11, with 21 bases in between. Per the germline V gene, CDR1 is SNHLY and CDR2 is FYNNEI. The CDR3 is made up of 14 amino acids. The CDR3 coding sequence is TGTGCCAGCAGTTTAGTGGATGAGACTTCCGCGCAGTACTTC. Amino acids: CASSLVDETSAQYF.

This clonotype was observed a few times. The chain links TRBV7-6 to TRBJ1-2, with D possibly being TRBD1 (5 bases). V was cut by 3 bases and J by 1 base, with 21 bases left in between. Per the germline V gene, CDR1 is SGHVS and CDR2 is FNYEAQ. The CDR3 extends over 18 amino acids. The CDR3 bases are TGTGCCAGCAGCTTGGAGAGCCCAGGGTACTTCAATAACTATGGCTACACCTTC. Translation gives CASSLESPGYFNNYGYTF.

The sample holds a few counts of this clonotype. CDR3 DNA sequence: TGTGCCAGCAGTGATAATCCTCTTAGATACCAAGAGACCCAGTACTTC. The encoded protein is CASSDNPLRYQETQYF. The V and J genes are TRBV2 and TRBJ2-5, with D unresolved. Germline CDR1 SNHLY, CDR2 FYNNEI. Trimming left V 3 bases short and J 0 bases short, with 14 bases between. The CDR3 spans 16 residues.

V and J are TRBV6-1 and TRBJ1-5; unclear D gene. Germline CDR1 reads MNHNS; CDR2 reads SASEGT. V shed 0 bases and J shed 3 bases, with 9 bases lying between them. This CDR3 is built from 15 residues. This CDR3 is CASSEAGRVNQPQHF. The CDR3 coding sequence is TGTGCCAGCAGTGAAGCAGGGAGAGTCAATCAGCCCCAGCATTTT.

The CDR3 protein is CASSQGAGTATVVEKLFF. CDR3 in DNA: TGTGCCAGCAGCCAAGGGGCCGGGACAGCGACTGTCGTGGAAAAACTGTTTTTT. The gene calls are TRBV3-1 and TRBJ1-4, with 7 bases fitting TRBD1. Germline loops: CDR1 LGHDT, CDR2 YNNKEL (reference sequence). This CDR3 comprises 18 residues. J lost 8 bases, V lost 1 base, and 16 bases had no gene match.

This clonotype was detected a few times. This rearrangement joins TRBV4-1 to TRBJ2-2, with 9 bases aligning to TRBD2. Germline values: CDR1 MGHRA, CDR2 YSYEKL. The CDR3 is 18 amino acids. The V segment lost 2 bases and the J segment 0 bases; nucleotides outside the gene matches: 7. The DNA for the CDR3 is TGCGCCAGCAGCCAATCGCTAGCGGGACCTACGAACACCGGGGAGCTGTTTTTT. Encoded protein: CASSQSLAGPTNTGELFF.

The gene calls are TRBV5-1 and TRBJ2-7; maybe TRBD2 (5 bases). There are 15 residues in the CDR3. Germline lookup yields CDR1 SGHRS and CDR2 YFSETQ. Trimming removed 4 bases at V and 0 bases at J, with 14 bases between. This CDR3 is CASSLGGSASYEQYF. CDR3 nucleotide sequence: TGCGCCAGCAGCCTAGGAGGATCGGCCTCCTACGAGCAGTACTTC. Full variable domain (outside the CDR3, taken from reference TRBV5-1 and TRBJ2-7): KAGVTQTPRYLIKTRGQQVTLSCSPISGHRSVSWYQQTPGQGLQFLFEYFSETQRNKGNFPGRFSGRQFSNSRSEMNVSTLELGDSALYLCASSLGGSASYEQYFGPGTRLTVT.

The rearrangement links TRBV20-1 to TRBJ1-1, with no clear D. The CDR3 covers 14 residues. V was clipped by 0 bases and J by 1 base, with 9 bases between them. Germline CDR1 is DFQATT and CDR2 is SNEGSKA (reference sequence). The CDR3 DNA follows: TGCAGTGCTAGAGATGGAACCTCGAACACTGAAGCTTTCTTT. It codes for CSARDGTSNTEAFF.

V usage is TRBV20-1 and J usage is TRBJ2-7, with D perhaps matching TRBD1 or TRBD2 (5 bases each). The CDR3 contains 14 residues. Trimming removed 6 bases from V and 4 bases from J, with 19 bases in between. From germline, CDR1 is DFQATT and CDR2 SNEGSKA (reference sequence). The CDR3 DNA follows: TGCAGTGCCGGAGACCCGGGACCACCATACGAGCAGTACTTC. Translated: CSAGDPGPPYEQYF.

J is TRBJ2-1 and V is TRBV20-1, with 9 nucleotides matching TRBD2. Trimming took 3 bases from V and 2 from J; bases not matched to a gene: 11. The CDR3 has 17 residues. Germline CDR1 DFQATT, CDR2 SNEGSKA (reference sequence). The CDR3 spells CSARSLAGGVAYNEQFF. The CDR3 coding sequence is TGCAGTGCTAGGTCTTTGGCGGGAGGGGTCGCCTACAATGAGCAGTTCTTC.

Only a few counts were recorded for this clonotype. CDR3 residues: CASSRAAGSSLEQYF. The CDR3 DNA sequence: TGTGCCAGCAGCCGAGCAGCGGGAAGCTCACTCGAGCAGTACTTC. V is TRBV7-2 and J is TRBJ2-7, with 7 bases that match TRBD2. The CDR3 totals 15 residues. CDR1 is SGHTA, CDR2 FQGNSA, per germline. The J segment lost 6 bases and the V segment lost 5 bases, leaving 13 bases of the junction unmatched.

In nucleotides, the CDR3 is TGTGCCACCAGCAGGGAGGCGGGGCACTCCTACGAGCAGTACTTC. Protein: CATSREAGHSYEQYF. The chain links TRBV15 to TRBJ2-7; D is possibly TRBD2 (6 bases). Trimming cost V 3 bases and J 0 bases, with 12 bases left between them. There are 15 residues in the CDR3. CDR1 and CDR2 (germline): LNHNV, YYDKDF (reference sequence).

This clonotype has just a few counts. This chain uses TRBV5-6 with TRBJ2-7; D remains unclear. The V gene lost 4 bases and the J gene lost 1 base, with 18 bases spanning the gap. The CDR3 sequence is 16 residues long. Germline CDR1 and CDR2: SGHDT and YYEEEE. The CDR3 DNA is TGTGCCAGCAGCCCCTTATCTGGGGTGGGATCCTACGAGCAGTACTTC. This translates into CASSPLSGVGSYEQYF.

This clonotype was detected once. The chain has TRBV6-5 and TRBJ2-1; 9 bases are a match to TRBD2. This CDR3 spans 11 amino acids. Germline V gives CDR1 MNHEY, CDR2 SVGAGI. With V trimmed by 8 bases and J by 13 bases, 6 bases remained unmatched. CDR3 DNA: TGTGCCAGCGGCCCCGGGACTAGCCAGTTCTTC. Protein product: CASGPGTSQFF.

The sample holds a few counts of this clonotype. The V gene is TRBV4-2, the J gene TRBJ2-3, with 15 bases that match TRBD2. Trimming took 1 base from V and 1 from J; bases not matched to a gene: 3. The CDR3 totals 18 residues. From germline, CDR1 is LGHNA and CDR2 YNFKEQ. The CDR3 DNA follows: TGTGCCAGCAGCCAAGGGACTAGCGGGGGGGCCCGCACAGATACGCAGTATTTT. This gives the protein CASSQGTSGGARTDTQYF.

J is TRBJ2-5 and V is TRBV7-2; D is unclear. Germline V lookup: CDR1 SGHTA, CDR2 FQGNSA. This CDR3 spans 15 amino acids. Between the trimmed V and J ends, which lost 2 bases and 1 base, there was a span of 11 bases. Here the CDR3 DNA reads TGTGCCAGCAGCTTAATGGCAGGATCCCAAGAGACCCAGTACTTC. This encodes CASSLMAGSQETQYF.

CDR3 DNA: TGTGCCAGCAGCTCCAGGGGGGCGGGAGATACGCAGTATTTT. Translation: CASSSRGAGDTQYF. This chain uses TRBV9 with TRBJ2-3, with TRBD1 as a possible D gene (7 bases). This CDR3 is 14 amino acids long. V was clipped by 4 bases and J by 5 bases, with 14 bases between them. Germline CDR1 and CDR2: SGDLS and YYNGEE.

The chain recombines TRBV20-1 with TRBJ2-7; the match to TRBD2 covers 8 bases. The junction had 5 bases not matched to a gene; V was cut back by 7 bases and J by 0 bases. Germline V lookup: CDR1 DFQATT, CDR2 SNEGSKA (reference sequence). This CDR3 comprises 13 residues. The CDR3 sequence is CSVSGGSSYEQYF. The CDR3 region has the DNA TGCAGTGTCAGCGGGGGAAGCTCCTACGAGCAGTACTTC.

The rearrangement uses TRBV27 and TRBJ2-1; 13 bases agree with TRBD2. V shed 5 bases and J 5 bases; nucleotides not matched to a gene: 12. The V gene's germline CDR1 is MNHEY and CDR2 SMNVEV (reference sequence). This CDR3 is 18 amino acids long. CDR3 coding DNA: TGTGCCAGCAGTCCCTGGACTAGCGGGAGTCTCGGCGACAATGAGCAGTTCTTC. Its protein is CASSPWTSGSLGDNEQFF.

The chain uses TRBV9 and TRBJ1-2, with a tentative D call TRBD1 (5 bases). Trimming stripped 4 bases from V and 7 bases from J, with 11 bases between. Per germline, CDR1 SGDLS and CDR2 YYNGEE. CDR3 size: 12 residues. In nucleotides, the CDR3 is TGTGCCAGCAGCACCAGACAGTTTGGCTACACCTTC. It codes for CASSTRQFGYTF. Filled out from reference TRBV9 and TRBJ1-2, the complete variable domain reads DSGVTQTPKHLITATGQRVTLRCSPRSGDLSVYWYQQSLDQGLQFLIQYYNGEERAKGNILERFSAQQFPDLHSELNLSSLELGDSALYFCASSTRQFGYTFGSGTRLTVV.